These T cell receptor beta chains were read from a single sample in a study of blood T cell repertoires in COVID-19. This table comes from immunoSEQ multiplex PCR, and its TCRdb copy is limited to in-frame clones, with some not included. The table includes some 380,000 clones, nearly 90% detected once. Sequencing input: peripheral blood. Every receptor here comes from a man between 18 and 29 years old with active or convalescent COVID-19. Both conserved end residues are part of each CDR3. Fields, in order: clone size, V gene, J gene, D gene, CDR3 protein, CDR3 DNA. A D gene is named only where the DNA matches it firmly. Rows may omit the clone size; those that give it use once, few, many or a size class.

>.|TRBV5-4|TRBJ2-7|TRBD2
CASSLGGLAGEVEQYF
TGTGCCAGCAGCTTGGGTGGACTAGCGGGAGAGGTAGAGCAGTACTTC
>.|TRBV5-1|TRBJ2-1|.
CASSFPGNNEQFF
TGCGCCAGCAGCTTCCCAGGAAACAATGAGCAGTTCTTC
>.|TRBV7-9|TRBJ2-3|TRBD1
CASSDRADTQYF
TGTGCCAGCAGCGACAGGGCAGATACGCAGTATTTT
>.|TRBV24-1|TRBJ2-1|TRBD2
CATSGRLAGGSEQFF
TGTGCCACCAGTGGCCGACTAGCGGGAGGGAGTGAGCAGTTCTTC
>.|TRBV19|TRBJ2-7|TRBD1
CASKGQGAHEQYF
TGTGCCAGTAAGGGACAGGGGGCCCACGAGCAGTACTTC
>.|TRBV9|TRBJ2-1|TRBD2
CASSVASGRGNEQFF
TGTGCCAGCAGCGTGGCTAGCGGGAGAGGAAATGAGCAGTTCTTC
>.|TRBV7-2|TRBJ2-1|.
CASSLARTNNEQFF
TGTGCCAGCAGCTTAGCTCGGACAAACAATGAGCAGTTCTTC
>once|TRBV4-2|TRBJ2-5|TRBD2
CASSRNAGVRETQYF
TGTGCCAGCAGCCGCAACGCGGGAGTTCGAGAGACCCAGTACTTC
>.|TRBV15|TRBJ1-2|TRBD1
CATSRRTTGDGYTF
TGTGCCACCAGCAGACGAACGACAGGGGATGGCTACACCTTC
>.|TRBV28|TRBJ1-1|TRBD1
CASSPGGIGEAFF
TGTGCCAGCAGCCCAGGGGGAATCGGTGAAGCTTTCTTT
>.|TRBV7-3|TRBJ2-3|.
CASSQNPQGWSGDTQYF
TGTGCCAGCAGCCAAAACCCCCAGGGTTGGTCAGGAGATACGCAGTATTTT
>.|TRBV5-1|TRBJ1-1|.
CASSLDGRGYTEAFF
TGCGCCAGCAGCTTGGACGGCAGAGGGTACACTGAAGCTTTCTTT
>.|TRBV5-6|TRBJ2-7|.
CASSLTGGEQYF
TGTGCCAGCAGCTTAACAGGCGGTGAGCAGTACTTC
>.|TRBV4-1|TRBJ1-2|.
CASSQVAGVEGYTF
TGCGCCAGCAGCCAAGTAGCAGGGGTGGAGGGCTACACCTTC
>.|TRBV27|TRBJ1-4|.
CASSLNRVTNEKLFF
TGTGCCAGCAGTTTGAACAGGGTAACTAATGAAAAACTGTTTTTT
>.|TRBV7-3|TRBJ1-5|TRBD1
CASSPRDSWQPQHF
TGTGCCAGCAGCCCCCGGGACAGCTGGCAGCCCCAGCATTTT
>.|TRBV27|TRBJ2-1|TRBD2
CASSLERLAGRNEQFF
TGTGCCAGCAGTTTGGAAAGACTAGCGGGACGGAATGAGCAGTTCTTC
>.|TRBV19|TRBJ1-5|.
CASSIDWQNSNQPQHF
TGTGCCAGTAGTATAGATTGGCAGAATAGCAATCAGCCCCAGCATTTT
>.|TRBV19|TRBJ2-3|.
CASAHTGKGVWGTDTQYF
TGTGCCAGTGCACACACCGGGAAGGGGGTTTGGGGCACAGATACGCAGTATTTT
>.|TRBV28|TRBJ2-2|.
CASSLLGRARDTGELFF
TGTGCCAGCAGTTTATTGGGTCGGGCGAGGGACACCGGGGAGCTGTTTTTT
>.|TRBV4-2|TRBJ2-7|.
CASSQDPTGGASGEQYF
TGTGCCAGCAGCCAAGATCCGACCGGGGGAGCGTCGGGCGAGCAGTACTTC
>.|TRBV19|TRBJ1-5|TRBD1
CASSENTGTGYSNQPQHF
TGTGCCAGTAGTGAAAATACCGGGACAGGTTATAGCAATCAGCCCCAGCATTTT
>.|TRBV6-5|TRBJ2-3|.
CASSSGHKMSTDTQYF
TGTGCCAGCAGTTCCGGACACAAGATGAGCACAGATACGCAGTATTTT
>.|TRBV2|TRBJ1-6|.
CASSEARLSGSPLHF
TGTGCCAGCAGTGAAGCGCGTCTCTCGGGATCACCCCTCCACTTT
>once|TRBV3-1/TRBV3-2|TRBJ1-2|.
CASSPKQGYGYTF
TGTGCCAGCAGCCCGAAACAGGGTTATGGCTACACCTTC
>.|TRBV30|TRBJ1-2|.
CAWSQTTYGYTF
TGTGCCTGGAGTCAGACTACCTATGGCTACACCTTC
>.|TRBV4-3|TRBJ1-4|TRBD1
CASSQGTGVNEKLFF
TGCGCCAGCAGCCAAGGGACAGGAGTTAATGAAAAACTGTTTTTT